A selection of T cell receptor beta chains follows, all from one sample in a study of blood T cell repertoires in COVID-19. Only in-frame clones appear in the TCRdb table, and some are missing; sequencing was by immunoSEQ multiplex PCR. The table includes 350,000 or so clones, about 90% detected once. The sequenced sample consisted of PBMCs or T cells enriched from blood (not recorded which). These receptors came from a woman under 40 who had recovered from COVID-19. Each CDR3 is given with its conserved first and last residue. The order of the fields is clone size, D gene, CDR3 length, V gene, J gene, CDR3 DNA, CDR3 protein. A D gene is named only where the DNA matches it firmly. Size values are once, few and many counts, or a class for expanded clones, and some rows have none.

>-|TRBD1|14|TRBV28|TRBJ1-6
TGTGCCAGCAGTCCGGGACAGGTATCCTCACCCCTCCACTTT
CASSPGQVSSPLHF
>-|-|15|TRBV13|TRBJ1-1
TGTGCCAGCAGCCACAGGACAGCGTCGAACACTGAAGCTTTCTTT
CASSHRTASNTEAFF
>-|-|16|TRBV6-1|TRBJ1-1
TGTGCCAGCAGTGTCGGCCAGGGGCTCTGGAACACTGAAGCTTTCTTT
CASSVGQGLWNTEAFF
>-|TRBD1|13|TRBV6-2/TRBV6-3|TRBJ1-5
TGTGCCAGCAGCGGGACAGGGTCTCAGCCCCAGCATTTT
CASSGTGSQPQHF
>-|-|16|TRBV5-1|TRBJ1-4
TGCGCCAGCAGCGGCCACGGGGGGGCAACTAATGAAAAACTGTTTTTT
CASSGHGGATNEKLFF
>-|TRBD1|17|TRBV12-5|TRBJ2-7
TGTGCTAGTGGTCCCTTTGGCACAGGGGGCGAGCAGTACGAGCAGTACTTC
CASGPFGTGGEQYEQYF
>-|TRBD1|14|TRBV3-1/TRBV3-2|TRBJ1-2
TGTGCCAGCAGCCCAGGGGGCAAATACTATGGCTACACCTTC
CASSPGGKYYGYTF
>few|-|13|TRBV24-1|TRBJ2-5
TGTGCCACCAGTTCGGGGGGCGCGAAGACCCAGTACTTC
CATSSGGAKTQYF
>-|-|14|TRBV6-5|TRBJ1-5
TGTGCCAGCAGGGGAACAGGAGACAATCAGCCCCAGCATTTT
CASRGTGDNQPQHF
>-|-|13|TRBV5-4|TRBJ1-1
TGTGCCAGCAGAGGTCGCGCGGGCGCTGAAGCTTTCTTT
CASRGRAGAEAFF
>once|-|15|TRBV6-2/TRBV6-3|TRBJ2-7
TGTGCCAGCAGCGGGGCGGGACAGAGCGCCTACGAGCAGTACTTC
CASSGAGQSAYEQYF
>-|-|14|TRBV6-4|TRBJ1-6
TGTGCCAGCAGTGCGGGTGTCTATAATTCACCCCTCCACTTT
CASSAGVYNSPLHF